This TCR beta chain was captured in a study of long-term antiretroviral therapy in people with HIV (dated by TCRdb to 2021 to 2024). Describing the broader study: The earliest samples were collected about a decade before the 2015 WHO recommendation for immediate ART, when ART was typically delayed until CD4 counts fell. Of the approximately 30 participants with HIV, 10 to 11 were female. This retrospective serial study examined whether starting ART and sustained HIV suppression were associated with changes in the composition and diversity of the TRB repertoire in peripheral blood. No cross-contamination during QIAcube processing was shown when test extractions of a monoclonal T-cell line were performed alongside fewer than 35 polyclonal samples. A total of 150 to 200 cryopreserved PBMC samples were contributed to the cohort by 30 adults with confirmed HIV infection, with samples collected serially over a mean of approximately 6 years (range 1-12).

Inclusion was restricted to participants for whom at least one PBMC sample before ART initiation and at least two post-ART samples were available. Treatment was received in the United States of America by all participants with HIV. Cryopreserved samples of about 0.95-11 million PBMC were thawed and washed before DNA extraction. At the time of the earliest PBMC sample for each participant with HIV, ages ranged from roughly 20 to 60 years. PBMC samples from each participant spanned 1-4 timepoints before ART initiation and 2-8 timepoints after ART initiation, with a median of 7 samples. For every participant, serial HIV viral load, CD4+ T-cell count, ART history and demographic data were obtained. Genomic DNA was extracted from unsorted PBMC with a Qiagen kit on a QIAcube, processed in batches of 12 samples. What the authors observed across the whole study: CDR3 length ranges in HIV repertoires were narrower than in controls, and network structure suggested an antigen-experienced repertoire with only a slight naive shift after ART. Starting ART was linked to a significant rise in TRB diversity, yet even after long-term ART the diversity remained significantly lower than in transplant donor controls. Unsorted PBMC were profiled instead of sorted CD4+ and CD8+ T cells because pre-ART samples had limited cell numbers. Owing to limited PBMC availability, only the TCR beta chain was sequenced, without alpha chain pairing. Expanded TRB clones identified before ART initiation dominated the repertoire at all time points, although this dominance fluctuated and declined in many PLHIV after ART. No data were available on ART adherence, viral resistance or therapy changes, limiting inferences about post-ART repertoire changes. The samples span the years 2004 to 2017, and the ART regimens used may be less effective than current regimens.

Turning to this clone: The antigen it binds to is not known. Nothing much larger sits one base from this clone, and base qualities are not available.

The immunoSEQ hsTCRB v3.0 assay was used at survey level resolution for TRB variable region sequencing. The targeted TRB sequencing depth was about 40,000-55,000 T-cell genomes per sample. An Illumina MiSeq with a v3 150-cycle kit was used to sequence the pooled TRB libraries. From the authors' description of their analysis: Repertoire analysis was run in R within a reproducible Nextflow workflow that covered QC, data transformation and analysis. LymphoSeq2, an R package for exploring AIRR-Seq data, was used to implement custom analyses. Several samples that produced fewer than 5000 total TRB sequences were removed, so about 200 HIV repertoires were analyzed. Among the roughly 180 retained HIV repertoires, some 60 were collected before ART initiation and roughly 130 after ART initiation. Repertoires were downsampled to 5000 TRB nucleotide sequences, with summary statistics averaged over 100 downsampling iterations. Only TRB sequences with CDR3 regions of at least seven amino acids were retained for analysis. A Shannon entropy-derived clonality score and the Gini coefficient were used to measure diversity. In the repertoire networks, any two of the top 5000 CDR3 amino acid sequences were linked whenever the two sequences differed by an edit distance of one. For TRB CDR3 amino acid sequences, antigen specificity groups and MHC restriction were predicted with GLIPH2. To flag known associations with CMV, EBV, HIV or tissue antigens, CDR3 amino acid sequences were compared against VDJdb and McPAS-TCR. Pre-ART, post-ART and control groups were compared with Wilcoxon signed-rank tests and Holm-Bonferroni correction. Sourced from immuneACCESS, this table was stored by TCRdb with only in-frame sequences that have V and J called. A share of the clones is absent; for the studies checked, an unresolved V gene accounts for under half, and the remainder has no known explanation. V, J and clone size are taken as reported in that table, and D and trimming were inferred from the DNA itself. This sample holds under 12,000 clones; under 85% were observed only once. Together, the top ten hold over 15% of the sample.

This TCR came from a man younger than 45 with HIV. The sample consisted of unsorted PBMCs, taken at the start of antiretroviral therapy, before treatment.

The CDR3 here reads CASSPGGGERETQYF. In nucleotide form, the sequence is TGCGCCAGCAGCCCGGGCGGGGGAGAGCGAGAGACCCAGTACTTC. The V and J genes are TRBV4-1 and TRBJ2-5; 7 middle bases align to TRBD2. From the germline V gene, CDR1 is MGHRA and CDR2 is YSYEKL. From the cysteine through the phenylalanine, the CDR3 covers 15 amino acids. Solely the CDR3 DNA is kept, with 45 bases framed from the first base. V has 4 bases trimmed and J has 4 bases trimmed; junction bases matching no gene number 9.